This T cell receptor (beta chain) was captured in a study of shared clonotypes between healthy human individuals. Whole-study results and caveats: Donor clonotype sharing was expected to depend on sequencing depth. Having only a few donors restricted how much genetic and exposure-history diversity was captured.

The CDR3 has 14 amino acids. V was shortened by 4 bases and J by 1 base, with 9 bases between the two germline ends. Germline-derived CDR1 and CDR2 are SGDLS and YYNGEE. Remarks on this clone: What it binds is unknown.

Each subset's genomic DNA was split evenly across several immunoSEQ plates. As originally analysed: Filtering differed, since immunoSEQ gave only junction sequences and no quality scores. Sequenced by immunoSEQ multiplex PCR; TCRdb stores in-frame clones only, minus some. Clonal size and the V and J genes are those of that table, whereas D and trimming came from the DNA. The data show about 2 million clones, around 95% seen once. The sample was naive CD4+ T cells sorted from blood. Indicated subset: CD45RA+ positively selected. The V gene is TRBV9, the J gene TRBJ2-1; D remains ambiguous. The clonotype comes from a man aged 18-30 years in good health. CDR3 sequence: CASSPVESYNEQFF. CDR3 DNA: TGTGCCAGCAGCCCCGTGGAATCCTACAATGAGCAGTTCTTC.